Below, one T cell receptor (beta chain) is given with its context. Antigen: not known. The data derive from a study of shared clonotypes between healthy human individuals. Study summary: Participating donors consisted of a couple of women and a few men aged 18 to 49.

CDR3 length equals 12 residues. Trimming shortened V by 4 bases and J by 4 bases, and 9 bases separated the two germline ends. CDR1 and CDR2 (germline): SGHNT, YYREEE (reference sequence). Study findings and constraints: Incomplete sequencing of sorted subsets was indicated by rarefaction despite large depth.

Only in-frame clones appear in the TCRdb table, and some are missing; sequencing was by immunoSEQ multiplex PCR. The table lists over a million clones, roughly 75% of them singletons. The donor cohort consisted entirely of Caucasian adults residing in Nashville, Tennessee. Splitting the CD4+ cells yielded a CD45RA+ naive subset and a CD45RA-negative memory subset. This sequence was found in a man aged 18 to 30 in good health. V is TRBV5-4 and J is TRBJ2-7; no reliable D call. The sequenced material came from memory CD4+ T cells sorted from blood. As to subset: CD45RA-negative fraction. The CDR3 nucleotides read TGTGCCAGCAGCCACGTCAATTACGAGCAGTACTTC. Its translation is CASSHVNYEQYF.